This is a list of T cell receptor beta chains from one sample in a study of T cell responses to AZD1222 COVID-19 vaccine. Using immunoSEQ multiplex PCR, the repertoire was profiled, and TCRdb retains in-frame clones only, with some absent. The table includes approximately 200,000 clones, about 87% detected once. This specimen consisted of peripheral blood, obtained on day 0 of MenACWY control vaccination. These receptors were collected from an adult in good health. Both conserved end residues are part of each CDR3. D genes are given only for firm matches.

TRBJ2-5 TRBV13 NA 14 CASSLVAKQETQYF
TRBJ2-5 TRBV7-8 NA 15 CASSLAGRGDETQYF
TRBJ2-5 TRBV19 NA 13 CASSGQHQETQYF
TRBJ2-1 TRBV27 NA 13 CASSFFSYNEQFF
TRBJ2-7 TRBV4-2 TRBD2 17 CASSQGTSGRGSYEQYF
TRBJ1-5 TRBV7-9 NA 15 CASSSTGDSNQPQHF
TRBJ1-1 TRBV6-1 NA 16 CASSEYVGGLGTEAFF
TRBJ1-5 TRBV28 TRBD1 15 CASSLGQGARQPQHF
TRBJ1-2 TRBV6-2/TRBV6-3 NA 11 CASSGNYGYTF
TRBJ1-6 TRBV28 NA 13 CASGGHINSPLHF
TRBJ2-5 TRBV5-4 NA 13 CASSLQGQETQYF
TRBJ2-3 TRBV6-2/TRBV6-3 TRBD2 15 CASSYLAGSTDTQYF
TRBJ1-6 TRBV27 TRBD1 15 CASRTGQGGTSPLHF
TRBJ1-3 TRBV6-5 TRBD1 12 CASSPGGHTIYF
TRBJ1-1 TRBV5-4 NA 15 CASSLVDTKNTEAFF
TRBJ2-7 TRBV30 NA 12 CACRDLSYEQYF
TRBJ1-1 TRBV4-1 NA 16 CASSQPNLGFTTEAFF
TRBJ1-4 TRBV18 TRBD1 19 CASSPRSVLGTGQIEKLFF
TRBJ1-1 TRBV12-3/TRBV12-4 NA 13 CASSFGGNTEAFF
TRBJ1-2 TRBV19 TRBD1 16 CASSTNGVQGAFGYTF
TRBJ2-7 TRBV19 TRBD1 15 CASSMRWDRAAEQYF
TRBJ2-3 TRBV24-1 NA 14 CATSDPGRLDTQYF
TRBJ2-1 TRBV5-8 TRBD2 15 CASSFPGLAYNEQFF
TRBJ1-5 TRBV28 NA 14 CASSPGLINQPQHF
TRBJ2-3 TRBV14 NA 15 CASSQQDILWDTQYF
TRBJ1-2 TRBV7-8 TRBD1 15 CASSLAGTANYGYTF
TRBJ1-3 TRBV18 NA 13 CASSQDGGNTIYF
TRBJ1-1 TRBV19 NA 13 CASSDQRGTEAFF
TRBJ2-3 TRBV7-8 NA 15 CASSPGLIYTDTQYF
TRBJ2-3 TRBV5-1 NA 16 CASSLDMSSGTDTQYF
TRBJ2-1 TRBV7-7 NA 13 CASSLSLVNEQFF
TRBJ2-1 TRBV15 TRBD2 17 CATSRDPSGGLNNEQFF
TRBJ2-2 TRBV21-1 NA 22 CASSKAPRDRRGPIRGTGELFF
TRBJ1-3 TRBV7-3 NA 14 CASSPDPSGNTIYF
TRBJ1-2 TRBV27 NA 15 CASSLPGRGIGGYTF
TRBJ2-7 TRBV28 TRBD2 15 CASSGGLAGDREQYF
TRBJ1-4 TRBV2 NA 15 CASSGQTGFREKLFF
TRBJ1-6 TRBV9 NA 15 CASSGSNNYNSPLHF
TRBJ2-3 TRBV5-4 TRBD2 15 CASSLTSGGADTQYF
TRBJ1-2 TRBV9 NA 12 CASSESDYGYTF
TRBJ2-1 TRBV29-1 TRBD2 17 CSVEGSGRPETYNEQFF
TRBJ1-5 TRBV28 NA 16 CASSLFRGANNQPQHF
TRBJ1-2 TRBV6-2/TRBV6-3 TRBD1 16 CASSTLRDRVDYGYTF
TRBJ1-3 TRBV3-1/TRBV3-2 TRBD1 17 CASSQLPQGAVGNTIYF
TRBJ2-7 TRBV30 NA 13 CAWSAKGYYEQYF
TRBJ2-7 TRBV6-5 TRBD2 13 CASQTSGSYEQYF
TRBJ2-7 TRBV28 NA 14 CASRTPDNSYEQYF
TRBJ2-3 TRBV27 NA 15 CASSPLADPTDTQYF
TRBJ1-2 TRBV3-1/TRBV3-2 TRBD1 14 CASSPLTGVRGYTF
TRBJ2-2 TRBV29-1 TRBD1 16 CSVPGTGGSNTGELFF
TRBJ1-2 TRBV7-2 TRBD1 15 CASSLGVGQNTGYTF
TRBJ2-3 TRBV6-1 NA 16 CASSEQGTRGTDTQYF
TRBJ1-6 TRBV12-3/TRBV12-4 NA 12 CASKSYNSPLHF